The clone carrying this T cell receptor (beta chain) was counted only a few times. Its antigen is unknown. In germline, CDR1 is SGHTA, CDR2 FQGNSA. Trimming removed 6 bases from V and 9 bases from J, with 12 bases in between. This CDR3 spans 12 amino acids. This entry belongs to a study of beta chain features in type 1 diabetes. Notes on the study in general: Within each of all four CD4+ subsets, Type 1 diabetes patients had TCRB CDR3s that were moderately but significantly shorter.

The entirety of the isolated RNA underwent reverse transcription, so expressed TCRB transcripts were sequenced. The table came from immunoSEQ multiplex PCR; TCRdb's copy has only in-frame clones and leaves some out. The sample has around 710,000 clones, about an eighth seen once. Specimen: naive CD4+ T cells from blood. This clonotype was obtained from a man under 40 with type 1 diabetes. The chain employs TRBV7-2 and TRBJ2-1, with D possibly TRBD2 on 5 matching bases. The CDR3 nucleotides are TGTGCCAGCAGTTCCGGGGTCGGTGAGCAGTTCTTC. It encodes CASSSGVGEQFF.